Following are 31 T cell receptor beta chains from one sample sequenced in a study of blood T cell repertoires in COVID-19. Clones were sequenced by immunoSEQ multiplex PCR, and TCRdb holds only the in-frame ones, with some missing. The sample lists some 250,000 clones; 75% to 90% were seen once. Sequenced: peripheral blood. The receptors derive from a man in his forties or fifties with acute or convalescent COVID-19.

This clone has only a few counts. The rearrangement uses TRBV12-3 or TRBV12-4 and TRBJ1-1, with a tentative D call TRBD1 (5 bases). V was pared by 5 bases and J by 14 bases, with 21 bases between. The CDR3 is made up of 13 amino acids. For the CDR3, the DNA is TGTGCCAGCAGTAGCCGGGGGGTAGGGAGAGAATTCTTT. It translates to CASSSRGVGREFF.

The chain recombines TRBV9 with TRBJ2-5, with 9 bases matching TRBD2. The ends lost 0 bases at V and 2 bases at J; junction bases unmatched: 5. Germline assignment: CDR1 SGDLS and CDR2 YYNGEE. The CDR3 loop spans 16 amino acids. The CDR3 DNA sequence: TGTGCCAGCAGCGTAGGGACTAGCGTCGAACAAGAGACCCAGTACTTC. This codes for CASSVGTSVEQETQYF.

A note on this clone: Other DNA sequences from this sample encode an identical CDR3 as well. This rearrangement joins TRBV18 to TRBJ2-6; TRBD1 agrees at 10 bases. With V trimmed by 3 bases and J by 0 bases, 5 bases remained unmatched. The CDR3 has 18 residues. Looked up from germline, CDR1 is KGHSH and CDR2 is LQKENI. For the CDR3, the DNA is TGTGCCAGCTCACCGGGACAGGGGTCCAGCTCTGGGGCCAACGTCCTGACTTTC. This codes for CASSPGQGSSSGANVLTF.

This chain uses TRBV5-1 with TRBJ2-7; 7 nucleotides match TRBD1. Looked up from germline, CDR1 is SGHRS and CDR2 is YFSETQ. CDR3 length: 12 residues. Trimming at V came to 4 bases and at J to 9 bases, leaving 7 bases not matched to a gene. The CDR3 DNA follows: TGCGCCAGCAGCATTACCCGGGACAGGCAGTACTTC. This sequence encodes CASSITRDRQYF.

This clone was found once. V gene TRBV6-6 combines with J gene TRBJ1-3; D unresolved. CDR3 length: 13 amino acids. Per the germline V gene, CDR1 is MNHNY and CDR2 is SVGAGI (reference sequence). V lost 2 bases and J 1 base, leaving 3 bases between the germline ends. CDR3 sequence: CASSYESGNTIYF. The CDR3 coding sequence is TGTGCCAGCAGTTACGAGTCTGGAAACACCATATATTTT.

The chain uses TRBV27 and TRBJ1-2, with TRBD1 as a possible D gene (6 bases). V gave up 6 bases and J gave up 8 bases, with 22 bases separating them. Germline CDR1 reads MNHEY; CDR2 reads SMNVEV (reference sequence). This CDR3 comprises 15 residues. This chain's CDR3 is CASRPKGTFLRGYTF. The CDR3 DNA reads TGTGCCAGCAGACCCAAGGGGACATTTTTGCGAGGCTACACCTTC.

The genes are TRBV6-5 and TRBJ2-7; tentatively, D is TRBD2 (5 bases). The CDR3 covers 14 residues. V was clipped by 6 bases and J by 7 bases, with 19 bases between them. Per germline, CDR1 MNHEY and CDR2 SVGAGI. CDR3 bases: TGTGCCAGCAGACTAGGGTTCACGTCTGGTGAGCAGTACTTC. Its protein product is CASRLGFTSGEQYF.

V gene TRBV5-8 combines with J gene TRBJ1-6; D gene uncertain. The CDR3 runs to 16 residues. The germline gives CDR1 SGHTS, CDR2 YDEGEE. Deletions cut 4 bases from V and 0 bases from J, with 11 bases between. CDR3 region: CASSPSFSSYNSPLHF. The CDR3 region has the DNA TGTGCCAGCAGCCCAAGTTTCAGCTCCTATAATTCACCCCTCCACTTT.

This chain links TRBV6-6 with TRBJ2-7; a possible D gene is TRBD1 (5 bases). Germline assignment: CDR1 MNHNY and CDR2 SVGAGI (reference sequence). CDR3 length equals 13 residues. Trimming took off 10 bases at V and 4 bases at J, with 17 bases between the two ends. In DNA, the CDR3 is TGTGCCACCGGTATAGACAGAAGATACGAGCAGTACTTC. Encoded protein: CATGIDRRYEQYF.

The chain combines TRBV5-4 with TRBJ2-1; 9 bases align to TRBD2. The junction had 2 bases not matched to a gene; V was cut back by 4 bases and J by 9 bases. Germline CDR1 and CDR2: SGHNT and YYREEE (reference sequence). This CDR3 is 12 amino acids long. CDR3 in amino acids: CASSRLAVEQFF. The DNA for the CDR3 is TGTGCCAGCAGCCGACTAGCGGTTGAGCAGTTCTTC.

This clone has only one observation. V and J are TRBV3-1 (or the pseudogene TRBV3-2) and TRBJ2-3; 8 nucleotides agree with TRBD2. The CDR3 extends over 18 amino acids. CDR1 is LGHDT and CDR2 is YNNKEL in the germline V gene (reference sequence). The junction had 9 bases not matched to a gene; V was cut back by 1 base and J by 0 bases. CDR3 amino acids: CASSQVIGRGASTDTQYF. The CDR3 region has the DNA TGTGCCAGCAGCCAAGTGATTGGGCGGGGGGCTAGCACAGATACGCAGTATTTT.

This sequence joins TRBV15 and TRBJ1-1; D is uncertain. Germline loops: CDR1 LNHNV, CDR2 YYDKDF (reference sequence). This CDR3 comprises 18 residues. With 0 bases removed from V and 2 bases from J, the gap between germline ends came to 19 bases. The CDR3 DNA reads as TGTGCCACCAGCAGAGATCAGGTGTCAGGCTACGTAAACACTGAAGCTTTCTTT. Translated: CATSRDQVSGYVNTEAFF.

This chain joins TRBV28 and TRBJ1-2; a weak D match, TRBD1 (5 bases). V gave up 6 bases and J gave up 4 bases, with 15 bases separating them. There are 14 residues in the CDR3. Per germline, CDR1 MDHEN and CDR2 SYDVKM. The CDR3 spells CASRGGAGSYGYTF. The CDR3 DNA reads as TGTGCCAGCAGGGGGGGTGCAGGGAGCTATGGCTACACCTTC.

V gene TRBV19 combines with J gene TRBJ1-5, with D perhaps matching TRBD1 (5 bases). Germline V gene data show CDR1 as LNHDA and CDR2 as SQIVND (reference sequence). V lost 10 bases to trimming and J lost 9 bases, with 16 bases between them. The CDR3 runs 12 residues. The CDR3 DNA reads as TGTGCCACCGAAGCAACGGGGGGGCCCCAGCATTTT. Its translation is CATEATGGPQHF. Together with reference TRBV19 and TRBJ1-5, the CDR3 gives the full variable domain: DGGITQSPKYLFRKEGQNVTLSCEQNLNHDAMYWYRQDPGQGLRLIYYSQIVNDFQKGDIAEGYSVSREKKESFPLTVTSAQKNPTAFYLCATEATGGPQHFGDGTRLSIL.

The chain has TRBV6-6 and TRBJ2-5; 7 positions agree with TRBD1. The CDR3 has 13 amino acids. After removal of 5 bases from V and 5 bases from J, the junction contained 5 bases not matched to a gene. Germline CDR1 reads MNHNY; CDR2 reads SVGAGI (reference sequence). The CDR3 region is CASSTQGTETQYF. Written as DNA, the CDR3 is TGTGCCAGCAGTACACAGGGGACGGAGACCCAGTACTTC.

The chain carries TRBV7-2 and TRBJ2-2; D is possibly TRBD2 (6 bases). V was clipped by 4 bases and J by 4 bases, with 13 bases between them. From germline, CDR1 is SGHTA and CDR2 FQGNSA. The CDR3 length is 15 residues. This chain's CDR3 is CASSSSGTLTGELFF. The CDR3 nucleotides read TGTGCCAGCAGCTCCTCCGGGACTCTCACCGGGGAGCTGTTTTTT.

The gene calls are TRBV4-2 and TRBJ1-6, with D perhaps TRBD1 (5 bases). The germline gives CDR1 LGHNA, CDR2 YNFKEQ. The ends were cut back, 0 bases at V and 7 bases at J, with 10 bases in the middle. The CDR3 contains 15 residues. CDR3 coding DNA: TGTGCCAGCAGCCAAGAGAACAGGATAAATTCACCCCTCCACTTT. This translates into CASSQENRINSPLHF.

The chain links TRBV3-1 (or the pseudogene TRBV3-2) to TRBJ2-2; D may be TRBD2 (6 bases). This CDR3 contains 15 residues. The germline V and J ends were trimmed by 6 bases and 6 bases, with 17 bases remaining between them. CDR1 LGHDT and CDR2 YNNKEL come from the germline V gene (reference sequence). In DNA form, the CDR3 reads TGTGCCAGCAGAATCAGACTAGAAGGGGCCGGGGAGCTGTTTTTT. It codes for CASRIRLEGAGELFF.

V usage is TRBV7-9 and J usage is TRBJ2-2; unclear D gene. CDR1 and CDR2 from the germline V gene are SEHNR and FQNEAQ (reference sequence). Trimming shortened V by 1 base and J by 5 bases, and 8 bases separated the two germline ends. The CDR3 consists of 14 residues. The CDR3 loop is CASSLGGLTGELFF. For the CDR3, the DNA is TGTGCCAGCAGCTTAGGTGGGCTAACCGGGGAGCTGTTTTTT.

The rearrangement joins TRBV27 to TRBJ1-5; 7 positions match TRBD1. Germline CDR1 MNHEY, CDR2 SMNVEV (reference sequence). V shed 3 bases and J 1 base; nucleotides not matched to a gene: 9. The CDR3 covers 17 residues. CDR3 bases: TGTGCCAGCAGTTTGTTACAGGGGCCGGGGAGCAATCAGCCCCAGCATTTT. Translating it yields CASSLLQGPGSNQPQHF.

The CDR3 coding sequence is TGTGCCAGCAGCTTTCCGACTAGCGGGGGCAACAATGAGCAGTTCTTC. It translates to CASSFPTSGGNNEQFF. The chain links TRBV9 to TRBJ2-1; 12 nucleotides align to TRBD2. J gave up 5 bases and V 4 bases, and 7 bases lay outside the gene matches. CDR3 length: 16 amino acids. Looked up from germline, CDR1 is SGDLS and CDR2 is YYNGEE.

Worth noting for this clone: This may come from a read error, since a much larger clone is one base off. This rearrangement joins TRBV3-1 (or the pseudogene TRBV3-2) to TRBJ1-1; D call uncertain. Per the germline V gene, CDR1 is LGHDT and CDR2 is YNNKEL (reference sequence). The CDR3 is 12 amino acids. V lost 4 bases and J lost 1, with 4 bases in between. CDR3 bases: TGTGCCAGCAGCCCCAGGAACACTGAAGCTTTCTTT. This translates into CASSPRNTEAFF.

The rearrangement links TRBV4-1 to TRBJ1-2; no reliable D call. This CDR3 has 15 amino acids. Germline assignment: CDR1 MGHRA and CDR2 YSYEKL. V was shortened by 1 base and J by 5 bases, with 14 bases between the two germline ends. CDR3 in DNA: TGCGCCAGCAGCCAAGCCGGGGTAGGAGATTATGGCTACACCTTC. Amino acid sequence: CASSQAGVGDYGYTF.

CDR3 residues: CASSELGPFATNEKLFF. In DNA, the CDR3 is TGTGCCAGCAGTGAACTGGGCCCCTTTGCAACTAATGAAAAACTGTTTTTT. The V gene is TRBV6-1, the J gene TRBJ1-4, with no clear D. The germline V gene encodes CDR1 MNHNS and CDR2 SASEGT. The V end lost 2 bases, the J end lost 0 bases, and 13 bases lay between the germline ends. The CDR3 spans 17 residues.

The chain has TRBV19 and TRBJ2-3; possibly TRBD2 for D (5 bases). The CDR3 has 14 residues. Trimming pared 1 base from V and 7 bases from J, leaving 12 bases between. Looked up from germline, CDR1 is LNHDA and CDR2 is SQIVND (reference sequence). The CDR3 sequence: CASSIGADGNTQYF. CDR3 sequence (DNA): TGTGCCAGTAGTATAGGAGCGGATGGGAATACGCAGTATTTT.

The V gene is TRBV7-2, the J gene TRBJ1-2; 11 bases are a match to TRBD1. Germline trimming cut 1 base from V and 4 bases from J; bases unmatched to any gene: 2. Germline V CDR1 and CDR2: SGHTA, FQGNSA. The CDR3 totals 15 residues. The DNA of the CDR3 is TGTGCCAGCAGCTTAGGGACAGGGGGCGGCTATGGCTACACCTTC. It translates to CASSLGTGGGYGYTF.

The genes are TRBV12-3 or TRBV12-4 and TRBJ1-3; no reliable D call. The CDR3 is made up of 13 amino acids. V lost 6 bases and J lost 0, with 6 bases in between. The CDR3 protein is CASSPVSGNTIYF. The CDR3 DNA follows: TGTGCCAGCAGCCCAGTCTCTGGAAACACCATATATTTT.

This chain links TRBV19 with TRBJ1-5; 9 bases map to TRBD1. CDR3 length equals 14 residues. J gave up 2 bases and V 6 bases, and 2 bases lay outside the gene matches. Germline V gene sequence: CDR1 LNHDA, CDR2 SQIVND (reference sequence). The CDR3 here is CASRQGAGNQPQHF. The CDR3 coding sequence is TGTGCCAGTAGACAGGGGGCTGGCAATCAGCCCCAGCATTTT.

This chain uses TRBV12-5 with TRBJ1-3; no definite D call. The CDR3 runs 11 residues. Germline V gene lookup returns CDR1 LGHNT and CDR2 FRNRAP. CDR3 amino acids: CAGSSGNTIYF. CDR3 nucleotides: TGTGCAGGGAGCTCTGGAAACACCATATATTTT.

This sequence joins TRBV6-1 and TRBJ1-6; possible D gene TRBD1, 5 bases. CDR3 length equals 15 residues. Germline CDR1 and CDR2: MNHNS and SASEGT. V gave up 1 base and J gave up 9 bases, with 13 bases separating them. The CDR3 region is CASSEEEGAFSPLHF. Here the CDR3 DNA reads TGTGCCAGCAGTGAAGAGGAAGGGGCTTTTTCACCCCTCCACTTT.

The chain couples TRBV2 to TRBJ2-7; D may be TRBD2 (6 bases). The germline V and J ends were trimmed by 6 bases and 2 bases, with 14 bases remaining between them. There are 14 residues in the CDR3. CDR1 is SNHLY, CDR2 FYNNEI, per germline. CDR3 bases: TGTGCCAGCAGGGCCTACGGGAGAGCCTACGAGCAGTACTTC. Translation gives CASRAYGRAYEQYF.